What follows are 31 T cell receptor beta chains derived from one specimen sequenced in a study of OX40 agonist ivuxolimab in advanced cancers. Repertoires were generated with immunoSEQ multiplex PCR, while TCRdb's copy carries only in-frame clones and drops some. The data hold approximately 80,000 clones, with roughly 94% observed a single time. The sequenced sample was CD4+ or CD8+ T cells sorted from blood, obtained in a trial of the OX40 agonist ivuxolimab. The receptors shown here come from an adult with an advanced solid tumor such as melanoma, head and neck, liver or kidney cancer.

The chain is built from TRBV15 and TRBJ1-6; D may be TRBD1 (5 bases). The V end was cut by 0 bases, the J end by 6 bases, with 9 bases between. Per germline, CDR1 LNHNV and CDR2 YYDKDF (reference sequence). CDR3 length: 15 residues. The DNA of the CDR3 is TGTGCCACCAGCAGAGAAGCCGACAGTAATTCACCCCTCCACTTT. Translating it yields CATSREADSNSPLHF.

Comments on this clone: Germline and junction disagree at one end, which may indicate a read error. The CDR3 protein is CASSFTSRTPIALRF. The CDR3, as DNA: TGTGCCAGCAGTTTTACGTCCCGGACACCCATTGCGCTTCGCTTT. This chain links TRBV6-5 with TRBJ1-1; a possible D gene is TRBD1 (5 bases). The CDR3 contains 15 residues. Germline CDR1 MNHEY, CDR2 SVGAGI.

The chain carries TRBV28 and TRBJ1-2, with TRBD1 matching 9 bases. The CDR3 runs 14 residues. With V trimmed by 5 bases and J by 4 bases, 5 bases remained unmatched. Germline CDR1 MDHEN, CDR2 SYDVKM. The CDR3, as DNA: TGTGCCAGCAGTCCCGGGACAGGGTCCTATGGCTACACCTTC. Its protein is CASSPGTGSYGYTF.

The rearrangement uses TRBV7-9 and TRBJ2-7, with TRBD2 matching over 13 bases. This CDR3 is 15 amino acids long. CDR1 and CDR2 (germline): SEHNR, FQNEAQ (reference sequence). Trimming removed 5 bases from V and 2 bases from J; junction bases left unmatched: 3. As DNA, the CDR3 is TGTGCCAGCAGCCCAGGACTAGCGGGGGCCTACGAGCAGTACTTC. Translated: CASSPGLAGAYEQYF.

The sample holds one count of this clone. J is TRBJ2-3 and V is TRBV4-3; 7 positions match TRBD2. Germline assignment: CDR1 LGHNA and CDR2 YSLEER. Unmatched junction bases numbered 6, after V lost 0 bases and J lost 0 bases. The CDR3 contains 17 residues. CDR3 in DNA: TGCGCCAGCAGCCAAGATACGCTAGCGGATAGCACAGATACGCAGTATTTT. It yields the protein CASSQDTLADSTDTQYF.

V usage is TRBV28 and J usage is TRBJ2-7, with 7 bases lining up with TRBD1. The J segment lost 0 bases and the V segment lost 3 bases, leaving 8 bases of the junction unmatched. The CDR3 runs to 16 residues. Germline values: CDR1 MDHEN, CDR2 SYDVKM. In DNA form, the CDR3 reads TGTGCCAGCAGTTTGAGCAGACAGGGCCCCTCCTACGAGCAGTACTTC. This translates into CASSLSRQGPSYEQYF.

The CDR3 DNA follows: TGTGCCATCAGTGAGAACACTAACTATGGCTACACCTTC. This encodes CAISENTNYGYTF. V gene TRBV10-3 combines with J gene TRBJ1-2; D unresolved. Trimming removed 2 bases at V and 0 bases at J, with 4 bases between. CDR1 is ENHRY, CDR2 SYGVKD, per germline. The CDR3 runs to 13 residues.

The chain joins TRBV9 to TRBJ2-2; no clear D gene. Trimming stripped 0 bases from V and 7 bases from J, with 7 bases between. The CDR3 length is 13 residues. CDR1 and CDR2 from the germline V gene are SGDLS and YYNGEE. CDR3 sequence: CASSVGSNGELFF. In DNA, the CDR3 is TGTGCCAGCAGCGTAGGGAGCAACGGGGAGCTGTTTTTT.

The J gene is TRBJ2-1, the V gene TRBV7-9; no definite D call. V was trimmed by 0 bases and J by 3 bases, leaving 3 bases between them. Germline CDR1 is SEHNR and CDR2 is FQNEAQ (reference sequence). CDR3 length equals 13 residues. The CDR3 sequence: CASSLANYNEQFF. The DNA for the CDR3 is TGTGCCAGCAGCTTAGCTAACTACAATGAGCAGTTCTTC.

This chain uses TRBV27 with TRBJ1-1; 7 nucleotides line up with TRBD1. Germline V gene data show CDR1 as MNHEY and CDR2 as SMNVEV (reference sequence). This CDR3 comprises 15 residues. The V and J ends lost 6 bases and 6 bases, in that order; junction bases with no gene match: 13. As DNA, the CDR3 is TGTGCCAGCAGCCTGGGGGGAGGGGGCGGTTCTGAAGCTTTCTTT. Encoded protein: CASSLGGGGGSEAFF.

This rearrangement joins TRBV6-5 to TRBJ1-5, with D uncertain. Germline loops: CDR1 MNHEY, CDR2 SVGAGI. The CDR3 contains 14 residues. Trimming took off 3 bases at V and 9 bases at J, with 15 bases between the two ends. The CDR3 sequence is CASSYSSPPSPQHF. CDR3 nucleotides: TGTGCCAGCAGTTATTCCTCCCCACCGTCGCCCCAGCATTTT.

This clone was detected once. The J gene is TRBJ2-7, the V gene TRBV19; 8 bases fit TRBD2. The CDR3 spans 16 residues. The trim removed 5 bases at V and 4 bases at J, leaving 13 bases unmatched. Germline V gives CDR1 LNHDA, CDR2 SQIVND (reference sequence). As DNA, the CDR3 is TGTGCCAGTAGTGGAACGGAGTCCGGGAGGGCATACGAGCAGTACTTC. Encoded protein: CASSGTESGRAYEQYF.

The V and J genes are TRBV13 and TRBJ2-7; 12 bases line up with TRBD2. This CDR3 has 15 amino acids. Trimming removed 3 bases from V and 6 bases from J; junction bases left unmatched: 6. Germline-derived CDR1 and CDR2 are PRHDT and FYEKMQ (reference sequence). The CDR3 DNA is TGTGCCAGCAGCTTTCTAGCGGGAGGGTCGCGCGAGCAGTACTTC. This sequence encodes CASSFLAGGSREQYF.

This rearrangement joins TRBV5-4 to TRBJ2-5; D is possibly TRBD1 (5 bases). This CDR3 comprises 14 residues. The germline V gene has CDR1 SGHNT and CDR2 YYREEE (reference sequence). Deletions cut 0 bases from V and 2 bases from J, with 8 bases between. The CDR3 coding sequence is TGTGCCAGCAGCTTGGGCCCAGGGCAAGAGACCCAGTACTTC. It specifies CASSLGPGQETQYF.

The V gene is TRBV5-8, the J gene TRBJ2-7; D might be TRBD1 (6 bases). V was clipped by 1 base and J by 3 bases, with 14 bases between them. The CDR3 sequence is 15 residues long. The germline V gene has CDR1 SGHTS and CDR2 YDEGEE. CDR3 loop: CASSLFRDTHYEQYF. The CDR3 DNA reads as TGTGCCAGCAGCTTGTTTCGGGACACGCACTACGAGCAGTACTTC.

The chain combines TRBV6-5 with TRBJ2-2; TRBD1 aligns across 7 bases. Germline loops: CDR1 MNHEY, CDR2 SVGAGI. The length of the CDR3 is 13 residues. J gave up 2 bases and V 10 bases, and 4 bases lay outside the gene matches. The CDR3 DNA reads TGTGCCAACGGGACAGCTAACACCGGGGAGCTGTTTTTT. Its translation is CANGTANTGELFF.

The table lists this clone with a count of one. The genes are TRBV7-9 and TRBJ2-1, with D unclear. The germline V and J ends were trimmed by 5 bases and 7 bases, with 9 bases remaining between them. Germline-derived CDR1 and CDR2 are SEHNR and FQNEAQ (reference sequence). This CDR3 region has 12 residues. For the CDR3, the DNA is TGTGCCAGCAGCCCGAACGGGAATGAGCAGTTCTTC. Encoded protein: CASSPNGNEQFF.

This sequence joins TRBV19 and TRBJ1-2, with 7 nucleotides matching TRBD1. This CDR3 has 15 amino acids. Germline CDR1 is LNHDA and CDR2 is SQIVND (reference sequence). The ends lost 5 bases at V and 4 bases at J; junction bases unmatched: 10. The CDR3 region is CASSEQGSGIYGYTF. Here the CDR3 DNA reads TGTGCCAGTAGTGAACAGGGGAGCGGTATCTATGGCTACACCTTC.

The chain uses TRBV19 and TRBJ2-1; 9 bases map to TRBD1. The J segment lost 8 bases and the V segment lost 3 bases, leaving 5 bases of the junction unmatched. CDR1 is LNHDA and CDR2 is SQIVND in the germline V gene (reference sequence). The CDR3 covers 14 residues. CDR3 region: CASSIHRGLDEQFF. The CDR3 bases are TGTGCCAGTAGTATCCACAGGGGGCTGGATGAGCAGTTCTTC.

The V gene is TRBV2, the J gene TRBJ2-7; D tentatively fits TRBD1 or TRBD2 (5 bases each). V was trimmed by 8 bases and J by 6 bases, leaving 23 bases between them. CDR3 length: 15 residues. CDR1 is SNHLY and CDR2 is FYNNEI in the germline V gene. The CDR3 DNA reads TGTGCCAGCTTCATCAACGGGGACCCCTTTCCCGAGCAGTACTTC. Protein sequence: CASFINGDPFPEQYF. Combining the CDR3 with reference TRBV2 and TRBJ2-7 gives the whole variable domain EPEVTQTPSHQVTQMGQEVILRCVPISNHLYFYWYRQILGQKVEFLVSFYNNEISEKSEIFDDQFSVERPDGSNFTLKIRSTKLEDSAMYFCASFINGDPFPEQYFGPGTRLTVT.

The chain joins TRBV29-1 to TRBJ2-7; D call uncertain. The germline V gene has CDR1 SQVTM and CDR2 ANQGSEA. Trimming stripped 5 bases from V and 4 bases from J, with 9 bases between. The CDR3 runs 11 residues. The CDR3 spells CSVHLGYEQYF. CDR3 in DNA: TGCAGCGTTCACCTAGGGTACGAGCAGTACTTC.

This rearrangement joins TRBV4-2 to TRBJ1-2; 9 nucleotides line up with TRBD1. The CDR3 totals 16 residues. V lost 2 bases and J lost 4; bases outside the gene matches: 8. CDR1 LGHNA and CDR2 YNFKEQ come from the germline V gene. The CDR3 DNA reads as TGTGCCAGCAGCCAAAGCACAGGGGGCGATGCCTATGGCTACACCTTC. Protein sequence: CASSQSTGGDAYGYTF.

The rearrangement links TRBV19 to TRBJ2-7, with D perhaps matching TRBD2 (5 bases). The CDR3 is 16 amino acids. With 3 bases removed from V and 4 bases from J, the gap between germline ends came to 19 bases. Germline V gene data show CDR1 as LNHDA and CDR2 as SQIVND (reference sequence). Here the CDR3 reads CASSIDPQGTSYEQYF. The CDR3 DNA reads as TGTGCCAGTAGTATCGACCCGCAAGGCACTAGTTACGAGCAGTACTTC.

V and J are TRBV19 and TRBJ1-1; D not resolved. From germline, CDR1 is LNHDA and CDR2 SQIVND (reference sequence). The CDR3 loop spans 14 amino acids. The V end lost 3 bases, the J end lost 1 base, and 9 bases lay between the germline ends. CDR3 loop: CASSIFGKNTEAFF. CDR3 DNA sequence: TGTGCCAGTAGTATTTTCGGCAAGAACACTGAAGCTTTCTTT.

V gene TRBV7-9 combines with J gene TRBJ1-2; unclear D gene. Trimming shortened V by 2 bases and J by 8 bases, and 15 bases separated the two germline ends. CDR1 is SEHNR and CDR2 is FQNEAQ in the germline V gene (reference sequence). This CDR3 is built from 14 residues. In DNA form, the CDR3 reads TGTGCCAGCAGCTTATTAGGCGGCCCGGAAGGCTACACCTTC. Translation: CASSLLGGPEGYTF.

This clone was counted a single time. The rearrangement joins TRBV6-5 to TRBJ1-2; D not certain. The germline V gene encodes CDR1 MNHEY and CDR2 SVGAGI. This CDR3 has 13 residues. Trimming pared 2 bases from V and 7 bases from J, leaving 11 bases between. Here the CDR3 reads CASSYGPEGGYTF. In DNA, the CDR3 is TGTGCCAGCAGTTACGGCCCAGAGGGTGGCTACACCTTC.

The table lists this clone with a few counts. This chain connects TRBV28 to TRBJ2-7, with D hard to call. Germline V gene sequence: CDR1 MDHEN, CDR2 SYDVKM. V lost 5 bases and J 3 bases, leaving 2 bases between the germline ends. The CDR3 covers 10 residues. The CDR3 coding sequence is TGTGCCAGCAGTGACTACGAGCAGTACTTC. This sequence encodes CASSDYEQYF.

The chain uses TRBV7-8 and TRBJ2-5, with 10 positions matching TRBD1. The CDR3 spans 16 residues. V dropped 4 bases and J dropped 1; count of bases not matched to a gene: 6. CDR1 and CDR2 from the germline V gene are SGHVS and FQNEAQ. The CDR3 protein is CASSYRTGGLQETQYF. The CDR3 DNA reads TGTGCCAGCAGCTATCGGACAGGGGGGCTCCAAGAGACCCAGTACTTC.

This sequence joins TRBV5-1 and TRBJ2-5, with 11 bases that match TRBD2. Germline CDR1 reads SGHRS; CDR2 reads YFSETQ. The junction had 3 bases not matched to a gene; V was cut back by 3 bases and J by 5 bases. This CDR3 region has 14 residues. CDR3 amino acids: CASSWRTSGETQYF. CDR3 nucleotides: TGCGCCAGCAGCTGGAGGACTAGCGGGGAGACCCAGTACTTC.

The sample holds a few counts of this clone. V usage is TRBV6-5 and J usage is TRBJ1-5; D is ambiguous. V lost 0 bases, J lost 2 bases, and 5 bases lay in between. In germline, CDR1 is MNHEY, CDR2 SVGAGI. CDR3 length: 14 amino acids. The CDR3 reads CASSYSGGNQPQHF. CDR3 DNA: TGTGCCAGCAGTTACTCCGGTGGCAATCAGCCCCAGCATTTT.

This clone has a handful of counts. The V and J genes are TRBV6-1 and TRBJ1-2; D unresolved. There are 14 residues in the CDR3. V dropped 3 bases and J dropped 4 bases, with 12 bases sitting between them. From germline, CDR1 is MNHNS and CDR2 SASEGT. CDR3 sequence (DNA): TGTGCCAGCAGTGATCGGCAGTCCATCTATGGCTACACCTTC. As protein: CASSDRQSIYGYTF.